The clone carrying this T cell receptor beta chain was observed once. Its antigen is not identified. The source of the sample is a study of T cell repertoires in cytomegalovirus infection. General study findings and limits: HLA-C-restricted CMV clonotypes gave the most frequent clonotype in two of eight donors.

MiXCR, applied by TCRdb to the reads, yields one record per CDR3 protein. Of roughly 990,000 distinct CDR3 sequences in the sample, around 29% were seen once. Specimen: cultured CD8+ T cells from PBMCs, collected from culture after CMV antigen stimulation. This sequence was found in a human donor in good health (CMV status not recorded). Some clones in this sample may be carry-over from other donors' samples.

Here the CDR3 reads CASSQGGYQETQYF. CDR3 nucleotides: TGTGCCAGCAGCCAAGGGGGTTACCAAGAGACCCAGTACTTC. The V gene is TRBV3-1, the J gene TRBJ2-5; D is undetermined. Trimming pared 1 base from V and 0 bases from J, leaving 6 bases between. CDR3 length: 14 amino acids. The germline gives CDR1 LGHDT, CDR2 YNNKEL (reference sequence).